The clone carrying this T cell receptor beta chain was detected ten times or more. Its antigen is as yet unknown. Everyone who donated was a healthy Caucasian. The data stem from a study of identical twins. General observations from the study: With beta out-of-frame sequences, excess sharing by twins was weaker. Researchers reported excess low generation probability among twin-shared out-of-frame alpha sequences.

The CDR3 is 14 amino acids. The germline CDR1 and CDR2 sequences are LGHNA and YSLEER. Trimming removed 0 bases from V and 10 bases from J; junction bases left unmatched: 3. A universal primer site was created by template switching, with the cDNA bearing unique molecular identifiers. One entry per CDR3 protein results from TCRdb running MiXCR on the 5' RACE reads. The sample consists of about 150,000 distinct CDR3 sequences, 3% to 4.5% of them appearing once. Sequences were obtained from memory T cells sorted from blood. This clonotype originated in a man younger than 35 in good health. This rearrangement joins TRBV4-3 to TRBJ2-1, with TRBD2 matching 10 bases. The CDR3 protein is CASSQDILAGEQFF. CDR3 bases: TGCGCCAGCAGCCAAGATATACTAGCGGGAGAGCAGTTCTTC.